This T cell receptor beta chain was profiled in a study of T cells after yellow fever vaccination. A remark on this clonotype: What it binds is not known.

Per germline, CDR1 LGHDT and CDR2 YNNKEL (reference sequence). The V and J ends lost 4 bases and 5 bases, in that order; junction bases with no gene match: 5. This CDR3 contains 15 residues. Study-wide results and limits: Repertoires obtained by FACS sorting could include abundant clonotypes that entered as contaminants from the bulk population.

TCRdb passed the 5' RACE reads through MiXCR, listing each CDR3 protein once. The sample lists about 300,000 distinct CDR3 sequences, approximately 7% occurring once. The specimen was PBMCs, collected about 41 days after the first yellow fever vaccination. This clonotype was obtained from a man between 18 and 35 years old who received the YFV17D yellow fever vaccine. The chain carries TRBV3-1 and TRBJ1-2, with TRBD1 identical over 12 bases. The CDR3 reads CASSRGTGGKYGYTF. CDR3 DNA sequence: TGTGCCAGCAGCCGAGGGACAGGGGGCAAGTATGGCTACACCTTC.